These T cell receptor beta chains were read from a single sample in a study of blood T cells in healthy people across ages. One entry per CDR3 protein results from TCRdb running MiXCR on the 5' RACE reads. This sample has some 860,000 distinct CDR3 sequences, with around 50% found just once. Sequenced sample: blood. The receptors originated from a man in his forties in good health. Each CDR3 is given with its conserved first and last residue. The D gene is left open where the match is weak. Clone size is given for some rows only: seen once, a few or many times, or a class if the clone is expanded.

>TRBD2|NA|TRBJ2-7|TRBV9
TGTGCCAGCAGCCGGGCCGGGCGGGAGGACTACGAGCAGTACTTC
CASSRAGREDYEQYF
>NA|NA|TRBJ2-1|TRBV9
TGTGCCAGCAGCGTAGAACTTAACTCATACAATGAGCAGTTCTTC
CASSVELNSYNEQFF
>NA|NA|TRBJ2-1|TRBV7-9
TGTGCCAGCAGTCCCGACTCAAGCGGGCACAATGAGCAGTTCTTC
CASSPDSSGHNEQFF
>NA|NA|TRBJ2-7|TRBV2
TGTGCCAGCAGTGAAGCGCGGATTCATGGGGGTGGCTACGAGCAGTACTTC
CASSEARIHGGGYEQYF
>TRBD1|NA|TRBJ1-2|TRBV10-2
TGCGCCAGCAGTGAGGACAGGGATTCTAACTATGGCTACACCTTC
CASSEDRDSNYGYTF
>NA|many|TRBJ1-2|TRBV7-2
TGTGCCAGCAGCTTGGCAGGGTATTCCTATGGCTACACCTTC
CASSLAGYSYGYTF
>TRBD2|NA|TRBJ2-1|TRBV9
TGTGCCAGCAGCGTAGCGGCTTTAGCGGGGGCGAATGAGCAGTTCTTC
CASSVAALAGANEQFF
>NA|NA|TRBJ2-1|TRBV29-1
TGCAGCGTTCGCCGGGACTGGACCTACAATGAGCAGTTCTTC
CSVRRDWTYNEQFF
>NA|few|TRBJ1-2|TRBV29-1
TGCAGCGTTTCGGCAGGCGACTATGGCTACACCTTC
CSVSAGDYGYTF
>TRBD2|few|TRBJ2-1|TRBV6-6
TGTGCCAGCAGAATCAGAGGGACTAGGGGTATAAATGAGCAGTTCTTC
CASRIRGTRGINEQFF
>NA|NA|TRBJ2-7|TRBV29-1
TGCAGCGTTGGGGGGCAGTCCTACGAGCAGTACTTC
CSVGGQSYEQYF
>NA|few|TRBJ1-1|TRBV5-1
TGCGCCAGCAGTGGGATCCAGGGTAACACTGAAGCTTTCTTT
CASSGIQGNTEAFF
>NA|NA|TRBJ2-5|TRBV4-2
TGTGCCAGCAGCCAAGATCCAGGGGCTTGGGGGACCCAGTACTTC
CASSQDPGAWGTQYF